Given below is one T cell receptor beta chain in context. Its antigen remains unknown. The record originates from a study of radiotherapy plus CTLA-4 blockade in lung cancer. Overall study context: Disease control reached approximately 30%, with objective responses in over 15%. Study-wide results and caveats: In blood, TCR clones derived from the tumor expanded after radiotherapy plus ipilimumab. Reported findings show early blood T cell clone dynamics, with interferon-beta, best predicted response.

Germline values: CDR1 SGHAT, CDR2 FQNNGV. Trimming removed 1 base from V and 5 bases from J; junction bases left unmatched: 5. The CDR3 is 16 residues long. Patients with chemo-refractory metastatic non-small-cell lung cancer received focal radiation plus CTLA-4 blockade with ipilimumab. TCRdb's table, derived via immunoSEQ multiplex PCR, lists solely in-frame clones and lacks some. The sample contains about 94,000 clones, approximately 80% of which appear only once. The chain combines TRBV11-2 with TRBJ1-4; TRBD1 matches 9 bases. This TCR derives from a human donor with non-small cell lung cancer that progressed on radiotherapy plus ipilimumab. The sequenced sample was peripheral blood, obtained from a patient treated with radiotherapy plus ipilimumab. CDR3 loop: CASSLGPGQGNEKLFF. DNA for the CDR3: TGTGCCAGCAGCTTAGGGCCGGGACAGGGAAATGAAAAACTGTTTTTT. The full variable domain, in which reference TRBV11-2 and TRBJ1-4 provide the parts outside the CDR3, is EAGVAQSPRYKIIEKRQSVAFWCNPISGHATLYWYQQILGQGPKLLIQFQNNGVVDDSQLPKDRFSAERLKGVDSTLKIQPAKLEDSAVYLCASSLGPGQGNEKLFFGSGTQLSVL.